These T cell receptor beta chains were read from a single sample in a study of T cells in Graves' hyperthyroidism and ophthalmopathy. TCRdb used MiXCR to reprocess the multiplex PCR reads, holding one entry per CDR3 protein. The sample has a few hundred thousand distinct CDR3 sequences, roughly 50% seen once. Source material: peripheral blood or thyroid tissue (not recorded which). The receptor source for this set is a woman in her late teens or twenties with Graves' hyperthyroidism. The CDR3 runs from the conserved cysteine through the conserved F or W. The D gene is left open where the match is weak. Where a row states a size, it is once, few, many or the class of an expanded clone; other rows omit it.

clone_size d_call j_call v_call cdr3_aa cdr3_nt
- TRBD2 TRBJ2-7 TRBV7-2 CASRASGRSYEQYF TGTGCCAGCAGGGCCAGCGGGAGGTCCTACGAGCAGTACTTC
- - TRBJ1-4 TRBV2 CASSPALGQTNEKLFF TGTGCCAGCAGTCCGGCCCTAGGGCAAACTAATGAAAAACTGTTTTTT
- - TRBJ1-4 TRBV19 CASSIIGSLMKELFF TGTGCCAGTAGTATTATCGGGAGTCTAATGAAGGAACTGTTTTTT
- - TRBJ1-5 TRBV7-2 CASSRAWGLNQPQHF TGTGCCAGCAGCCGTGCCTGGGGGCTGAATCAGCCCCAGCATTTT
- - TRBJ1-2 TRBV25-1 CASSSYRVSTNYGYTF TGTGCCAGCAGTTCCTACAGGGTGTCAACTAACTATGGCTACACCTTC
many - TRBJ1-5 TRBV24-1 CATSDTQGLNQPQHF TGTGCCACCAGTGACACACAGGGACTCAATCAGCCCCAGCATTTT
- TRBD2 TRBJ2-7 TRBV2 CASSEIGLAEGQYF TGTGCCAGCAGTGAAATAGGACTAGCGGAGGGGCAGTACTTC
many - TRBJ1-3 TRBV2 CASSPDSQSGNTIYF TGTGCCAGCAGTCCTGACAGCCAGTCTGGAAACACCATATATTTT
many - TRBJ2-7 TRBV15 CATSRDRSAIRADEQYF TGTGCCACCAGCAGAGATCGTTCTGCGATCAGGGCAGACGAGCAGTACTTC
- - TRBJ1-1 TRBV12-3/TRBV12-4 CATTLRRQNTEAFF TGTGCCACCACCCTTCGACGGCAGAACACTGAAGCTTTCTTT
- - TRBJ2-7 TRBV7-9 CASSPRVAQGTYEQYF TGTGCCAGCAGCCCCCGCGTTGCGCAGGGGACCTACGAGCAGTACTTC
- TRBD1 TRBJ1-2 TRBV24-1 CATSDTGQVYGYTF TGTGCCACCAGTGATACAGGACAGGTCTATGGCTACACCTTC
- - TRBJ1-2 TRBV25-1 CASSSQGGFDYGYTF TGTGCCAGCAGCTCACAGGGAGGGTTCGACTATGGCTACACCTTC
few - TRBJ1-2 TRBV25-1 CASSPRDTDGYTF TGTGCCAGCTCACCCCGGGACACTGATGGCTACACCTTC
- TRBD2 TRBJ2-5 TRBV7-8 CASSSTSSGGETQYF TGTGCCAGCAGCTCTACCTCGTCCGGGGGGGAGACCCAGTACTTC
- - TRBJ2-7 TRBV9 CASSGAPYEQYF TGTGCCAGCAGCGGGGCTCCCTACGAGCAGTACTTC
- - TRBJ2-7 TRBV5-5 CASSLRYYEQYF TGTGCCAGCAGCTTACGGTACTACGAGCAGTACTTC
many - TRBJ1-2 TRBV20-1 CSARAPTAYGYTF TGCAGTGCTAGAGCCCCGACAGCCTATGGCTACACCTTC
- - TRBJ1-6 TRBV20-1 CSAMRMGGRSVYNSPLHF TGCAGTGCTATGCGAATGGGGGGCAGGAGTGTATATAATTCACCCCTCCACTTT
- - TRBJ1-1 TRBV14 CASSQGQSTEAFF TGTGCCAGCAGCCAGGGGCAGTCCACTGAAGCTTTCTTT
few - TRBJ1-5 TRBV19 CASREDGVQPQHF TGTGCCAGTCGGGAAGACGGGGTACAGCCCCAGCATTTT
- - TRBJ1-3 TRBV29-1 CSVVLTGGNTIYF TGCAGCGTTGTTTTAACAGGGGGAAACACCATATATTTT
many - TRBJ1-5 TRBV2 CASSEEANANQPQHF TGTGCCAGCAGTGAAGAGGCGAACGCCAATCAGCCCCAGCATTTT
- - TRBJ1-4 TRBV7-3 CANSPRPGRTNEKLFF TGCGCCAACAGCCCCCGACCGGGACGGACTAATGAAAAACTGTTTTTT
many - TRBJ2-6 TRBV19 CASSERGSGANVLTF TGTGCCAGTAGTGAAAGGGGCTCTGGGGCCAACGTCCTGACTTTC
many - TRBJ2-7 TRBV5-6 CASSRGFSYEQYF TGTGCCAGCAGCCGGGGCTTTTCCTACGAGCAGTACTTC
many TRBD1 TRBJ1-1 TRBV15 CATSGHRGGTEAFF TGTGCCACCAGCGGGCACAGGGGGGGAACTGAAGCTTTCTTT